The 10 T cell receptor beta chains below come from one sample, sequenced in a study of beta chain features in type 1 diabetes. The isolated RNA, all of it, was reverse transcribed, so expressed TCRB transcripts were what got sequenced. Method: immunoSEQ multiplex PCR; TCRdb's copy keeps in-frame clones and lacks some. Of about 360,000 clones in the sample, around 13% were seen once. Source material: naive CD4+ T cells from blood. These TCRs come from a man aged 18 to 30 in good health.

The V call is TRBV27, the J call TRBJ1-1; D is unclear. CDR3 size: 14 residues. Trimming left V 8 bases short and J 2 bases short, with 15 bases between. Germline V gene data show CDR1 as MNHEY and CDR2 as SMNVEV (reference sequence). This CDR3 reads CASHRGMRNTEAFF. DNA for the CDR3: TGTGCCAGCCATCGGGGAATGCGAAACACTGAAGCTTTCTTT.

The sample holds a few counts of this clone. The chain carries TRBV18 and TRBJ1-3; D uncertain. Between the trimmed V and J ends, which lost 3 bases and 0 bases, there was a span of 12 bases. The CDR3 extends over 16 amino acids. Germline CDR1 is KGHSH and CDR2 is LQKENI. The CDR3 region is CASSPEVKSSGNTIYF. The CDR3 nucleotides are TGTGCCAGCTCACCTGAGGTCAAAAGCTCTGGAAACACCATATATTTT.

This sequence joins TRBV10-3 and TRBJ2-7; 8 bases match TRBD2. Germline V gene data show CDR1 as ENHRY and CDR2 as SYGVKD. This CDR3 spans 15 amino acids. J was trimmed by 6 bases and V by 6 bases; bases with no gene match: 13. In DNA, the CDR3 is TGTGCCATCAGCGATGGAGCGGGAGTCGTGGGCGAGCAGTACTTC. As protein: CAISDGAGVVGEQYF.

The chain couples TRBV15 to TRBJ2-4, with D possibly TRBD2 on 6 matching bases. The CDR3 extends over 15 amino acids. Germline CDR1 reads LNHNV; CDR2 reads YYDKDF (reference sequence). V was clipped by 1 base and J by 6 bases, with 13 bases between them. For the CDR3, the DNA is TGTGCCACCAGCAGAGCGAGGGGAGGTGGAAACATTCAGTACTTC. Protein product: CATSRARGGGNIQYF.

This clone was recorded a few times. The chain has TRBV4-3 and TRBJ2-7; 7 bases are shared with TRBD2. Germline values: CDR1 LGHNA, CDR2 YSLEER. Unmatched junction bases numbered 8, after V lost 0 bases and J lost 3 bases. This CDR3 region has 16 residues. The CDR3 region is CASSQDGEGLYYEQYF. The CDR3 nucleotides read TGCGCCAGCAGCCAAGATGGGGAGGGACTTTACTACGAGCAGTACTTC.

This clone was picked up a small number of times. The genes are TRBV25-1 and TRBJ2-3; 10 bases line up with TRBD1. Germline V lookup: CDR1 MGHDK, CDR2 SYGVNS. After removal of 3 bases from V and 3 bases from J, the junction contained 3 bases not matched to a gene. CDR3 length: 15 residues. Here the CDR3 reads CASSEGQGLTDTQYF. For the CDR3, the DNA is TGTGCCAGCAGTGAGGGACAGGGGTTGACAGATACGCAGTATTTT.

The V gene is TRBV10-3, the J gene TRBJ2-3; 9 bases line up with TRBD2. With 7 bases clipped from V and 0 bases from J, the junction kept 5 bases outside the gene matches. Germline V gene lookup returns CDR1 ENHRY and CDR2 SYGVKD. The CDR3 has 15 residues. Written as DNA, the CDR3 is TGTGCCATCATGAAGACTAGCGGTAGCACAGATACGCAGTATTTT. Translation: CAIMKTSGSTDTQYF.

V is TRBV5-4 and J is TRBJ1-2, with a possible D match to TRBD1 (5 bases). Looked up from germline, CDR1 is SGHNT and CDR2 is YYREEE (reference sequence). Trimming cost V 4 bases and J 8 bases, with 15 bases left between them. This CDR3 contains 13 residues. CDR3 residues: CASSGFQGEGYTF. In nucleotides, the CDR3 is TGTGCCAGCAGCGGATTCCAGGGCGAGGGCTACACCTTC.

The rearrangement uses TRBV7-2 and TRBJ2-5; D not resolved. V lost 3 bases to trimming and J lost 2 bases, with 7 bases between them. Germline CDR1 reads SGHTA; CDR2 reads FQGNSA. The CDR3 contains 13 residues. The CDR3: CASSFSPQETQYF. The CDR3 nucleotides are TGTGCCAGCAGCTTTTCCCCTCAAGAGACCCAGTACTTC.

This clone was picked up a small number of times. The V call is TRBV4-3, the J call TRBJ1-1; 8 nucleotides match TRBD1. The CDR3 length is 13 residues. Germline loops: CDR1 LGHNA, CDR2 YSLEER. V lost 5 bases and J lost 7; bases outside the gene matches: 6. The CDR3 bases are TGCGCCAGCAGCGCGGACAGGGACCTTGAAGCTTTCTTT. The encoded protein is CASSADRDLEAFF.